This T cell receptor beta chain is drawn from a study of blood T cell repertoires in COVID-19. About the research overall: From T cells, B-cell-depleted T cells, or PBMCs came the material, which was cDNA or gDNA.

The CDR3 loop spans 18 amino acids. The trim removed 7 bases at V and 1 base at J, leaving 12 bases unmatched. The V gene's germline CDR1 is SNHLY and CDR2 FYNNEI. Libraries were prepared by immunoSEQ multiplex PCR; TCRdb keeps only in-frame clonotypes and omits some of them. The sample includes some 20,000 clones, 70% to 90% of them seen just once. The chain is built from TRBV2 and TRBJ2-6; 8 nucleotides agree with TRBD1. This receptor was taken from a woman of 80 years or more with active or convalescent COVID-19. The sample comprised peripheral blood. The chain's CDR3 is CASTDRTGLRSGANVLTF. CDR3 in DNA: TGTGCCAGCACCGACCGGACAGGGTTGAGATCTGGGGCCAACGTCCTGACTTTC.